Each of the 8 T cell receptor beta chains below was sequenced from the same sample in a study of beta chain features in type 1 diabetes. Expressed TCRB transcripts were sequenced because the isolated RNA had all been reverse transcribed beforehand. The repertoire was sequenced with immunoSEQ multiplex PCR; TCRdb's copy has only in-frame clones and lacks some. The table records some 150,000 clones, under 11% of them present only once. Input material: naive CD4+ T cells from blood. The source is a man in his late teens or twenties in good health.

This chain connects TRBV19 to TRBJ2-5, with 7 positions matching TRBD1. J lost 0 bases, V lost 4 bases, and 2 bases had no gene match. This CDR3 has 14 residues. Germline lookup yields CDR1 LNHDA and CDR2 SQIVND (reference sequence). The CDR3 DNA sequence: TGTGCCAGTAGTAGGGACAGCAACCAAGAGACCCAGTACTTC. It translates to CASSRDSNQETQYF.

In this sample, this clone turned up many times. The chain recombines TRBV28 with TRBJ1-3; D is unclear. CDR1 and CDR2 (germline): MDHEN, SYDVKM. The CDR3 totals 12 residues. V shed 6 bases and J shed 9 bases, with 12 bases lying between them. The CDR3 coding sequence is TGTGCCAGCAGCCGACGTCCGGGCACCATATATTTT. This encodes CASSRRPGTIYF.

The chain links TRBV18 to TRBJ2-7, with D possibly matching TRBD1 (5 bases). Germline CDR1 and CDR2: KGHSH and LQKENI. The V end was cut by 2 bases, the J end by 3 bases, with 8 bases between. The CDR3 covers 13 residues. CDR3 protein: CASSPGRVYEQYF. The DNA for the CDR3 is TGTGCCAGCTCACCAGGCAGGGTCTACGAGCAGTACTTC.

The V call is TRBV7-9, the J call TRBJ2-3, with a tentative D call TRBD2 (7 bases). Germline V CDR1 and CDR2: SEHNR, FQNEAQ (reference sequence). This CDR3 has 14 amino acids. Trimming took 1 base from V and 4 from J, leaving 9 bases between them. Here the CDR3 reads CASSLGGGPDTQYF. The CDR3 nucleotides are TGTGCCAGCAGCTTAGGGGGGGGGCCAGATACGCAGTATTTT.

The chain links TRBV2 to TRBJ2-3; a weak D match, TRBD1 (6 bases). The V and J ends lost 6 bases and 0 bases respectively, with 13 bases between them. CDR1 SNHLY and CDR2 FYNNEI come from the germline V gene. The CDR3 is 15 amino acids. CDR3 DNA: TGTGCCAGCAGGCAGGGGAGTACTAGCACAGATACGCAGTATTTT. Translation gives CASRQGSTSTDTQYF.

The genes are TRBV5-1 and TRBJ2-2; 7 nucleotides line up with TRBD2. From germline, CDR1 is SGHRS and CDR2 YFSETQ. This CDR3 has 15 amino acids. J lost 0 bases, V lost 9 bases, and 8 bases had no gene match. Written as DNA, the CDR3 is TGCGCCACCAACCGACGGGGGGCGAACACCGGGGAGCTGTTTTTT. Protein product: CATNRRGANTGELFF.

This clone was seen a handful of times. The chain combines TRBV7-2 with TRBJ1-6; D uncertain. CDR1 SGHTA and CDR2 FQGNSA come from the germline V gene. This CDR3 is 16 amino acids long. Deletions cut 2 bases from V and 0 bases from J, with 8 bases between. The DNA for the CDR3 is TGTGCCAGCAGCTTATTCCCGGGCTCCTATAATTCACCCCTCCACTTT. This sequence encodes CASSLFPGSYNSPLHF. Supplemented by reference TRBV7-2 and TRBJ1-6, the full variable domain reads GAGVSQSPSNKVTEKGKDVELRCDPISGHTALYWYRQSLGQGLEFLIYFQGNSAPDKSGLPSDRFSAERTGGSVSTLTIQRTQQEDSAVYLCASSLFPGSYNSPLHFGNGTRLTVT.

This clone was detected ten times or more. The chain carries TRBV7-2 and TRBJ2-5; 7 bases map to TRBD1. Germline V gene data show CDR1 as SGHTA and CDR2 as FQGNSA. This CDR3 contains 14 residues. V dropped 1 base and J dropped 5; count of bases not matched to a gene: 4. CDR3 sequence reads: CASSLVSDRETQYF. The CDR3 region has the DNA TGTGCCAGCAGCTTAGTGTCGGACAGGGAGACCCAGTACTTC.